The clone carrying this T cell receptor beta chain is medium-sized by share. What it binds is not known. Each CDR3 protein gets one entry after TCRdb re-called the 5' RACE reads with MiXCR. This table has some 8,700 distinct CDR3 sequences, over 25% appearing once. Study-level points and caveats: Larger-cohort validation covered only one TCR beta V-J rearrangement.

Naive CD4+ cells had CD25+ Tregs removed. V trimming: 7 bases; J trimming: 4 bases; junction bases outside the gene matches: 6. The CDR3 contains 14 residues. The germline CDR1 and CDR2 sequences are SGHRS and YFSETQ. The source of this sequence is a female donor with breast cancer. The sample was naive CD4+ T cells sorted from a lymph node. Subset of the sample: naive CD4+ T cells, CD4+CD45RA+CD25-. This chain connects TRBV5-1 to TRBJ2-1, with 9 bases matching TRBD2. In nucleotides, the CDR3 is TGCGCCAGCGGTGGCGGGAGGGCATACAATGAGCAGTTCTTC. Protein: CASGGGRAYNEQFF.